This TCR beta chain was profiled in a study of OX40 agonist ivuxolimab in advanced cancers. Study summary: Ivuxolimab was administered intravenously to patients at 0.01 to 10 mg/kg every 2 weeks. Head and neck, renal cell, melanoma or hepatocellular carcinoma were the cancers that dose-escalation patients had. Notes on the study in general: More expanded clones were seen, on average, in CD8+ T cells than in CD4+.

Any history of autoimmune disease or systemic immunosuppression disqualified patients. The germline V and J ends were trimmed by 3 bases and 7 bases, with 16 bases remaining between them. The CDR3 spans 15 residues. Germline loops: CDR1 MNHEY, CDR2 SMNVEV (reference sequence). Produced via immunoSEQ multiplex PCR; TCRdb's table is partial and in-frame only. The sample consists of some 14,000 clones, around 60% of them appearing once. Remarks on this clone: What it binds is unknown.

The chain joins TRBV27 to TRBJ2-1; a possible D gene is TRBD1 (7 bases). The sample here was CD4+ or CD8+ T cells sorted from blood, taken in a trial of the OX40 agonist ivuxolimab. This sequence was found in an adult with an advanced solid tumor such as melanoma, head and neck, liver or kidney cancer. The CDR3: CASSLAGGILNEQFF. The CDR3 DNA is TGTGCCAGCAGTTTGGCAGGGGGGATTTTGAATGAGCAGTTCTTC.